These 10 T cell receptor beta chains were sequenced from one sample in a study of blood T cell repertoires in COVID-19. Profiling relied on immunoSEQ multiplex PCR, and the TCRdb table lists in-frame clones only, not all of them. The profile shows about 230,000 clones, about nine tenths of them singletons. Sequencing was carried out using PBMCs or T cells enriched from blood (not recorded which). The source is a man younger than 35 who had recovered from COVID-19.

The chain uses TRBV15 and TRBJ2-7; the match to TRBD1 covers 7 bases. V lost 2 bases, J lost 5 bases, and 12 bases stayed unmatched. Per the germline V gene, CDR1 is LNHNV and CDR2 is YYDKDF (reference sequence). The CDR3 extends over 16 amino acids. CDR3 loop: CATSRLQPTGENEQYF. Here the CDR3 DNA reads TGTGCCACCAGCAGACTCCAACCAACAGGGGAAAACGAGCAGTACTTC. Full variable domain (outside the CDR3, taken from reference TRBV15 and TRBJ2-7): DAMVIQNPRYQVTQFGKPVTLSCSQTLNHNVMYWYQQKSSQAPKLLFHYYDKDFNNEADTPDNFQSRRPNTSFCFLDIRSPGLGDTAMYLCATSRLQPTGENEQYFGPGTRLTVT.

This sequence joins TRBV2 and TRBJ2-3, with 11 bases matching TRBD2. Germline CDR1 and CDR2: SNHLY and FYNNEI. The CDR3 is made up of 17 amino acids. V lost 7 bases, J lost 6 bases, and 15 bases stayed unmatched. The CDR3 loop is CASTPIITSGSGDTQYF. The CDR3 DNA sequence: TGTGCCAGCACCCCGATTATTACTAGCGGGAGCGGGGATACGCAGTATTTT.

The V call is TRBV6-5, the J call TRBJ1-6; the match to TRBD1 covers 7 bases. Losses at the gene ends were 10 bases for V and 7 bases for J; bases not matched to a gene: 10. Per the germline V gene, CDR1 is MNHEY and CDR2 is SVGAGI. CDR3 length: 14 residues. In DNA, the CDR3 is TGTGCCAACTCCTTGGGACAGCCGAATTCACCCCTCCACTTT. Its protein is CANSLGQPNSPLHF.

The rearrangement uses TRBV3-1 (or the pseudogene TRBV3-2) and TRBJ1-2; TRBD1 might be the D (5 bases). The CDR3 is 14 residues long. The V and J ends lost 1 base and 8 bases respectively, with 14 bases between them. CDR1 and CDR2 (germline): LGHDT, YNNKEL (reference sequence). CDR3: CASSQAALSGGYTF. DNA for the CDR3: TGTGCCAGCAGCCAAGCCGCACTATCAGGGGGCTACACCTTC.

The CDR3 DNA reads as TGTGCCAGAAGCCTTAAACCACAGGGATACTATGGCTACACCTTC. This gives the protein CARSLKPQGYYGYTF. This sequence joins TRBV5-3 and TRBJ1-2; perhaps TRBD1 as D (6 bases). TRBV5-3 is sorted into the ORF group, with uncertain function. The V end lost 4 bases, the J end lost 3 bases, and 16 bases lay between the germline ends. This CDR3 spans 15 amino acids.

As to this clone: The junction departs from germline at one end; a sequencing error may be responsible. This chain links TRBV29-1 with TRBJ2-3, with D tentatively TRBD1 (6 bases). The CDR3 covers 13 residues. The germline CDR1 and CDR2 sequences are SQVTM and ANQGSEA. Here the CDR3 reads CSAEWGHTDTQYF. CDR3 sequence (DNA): TGCAGCGCTGAATGGGGGCACACAGATACGCAGTATTTT.

This clone was detected only once. The rearrangement uses TRBV11-2 and TRBJ2-7, with D possibly TRBD1 on 6 matching bases. In germline, CDR1 is SGHAT, CDR2 FQNNGV. The CDR3 covers 12 residues. The germline V and J ends were trimmed by 6 bases and 7 bases, with 13 bases remaining between them. In DNA form, the CDR3 reads TGTGCCAGCAGAGAAACAGGGTGGGAGCAGTACTTC. This sequence encodes CASRETGWEQYF.

This chain links TRBV15 with TRBJ2-7, with D possibly TRBD1 on 5 matching bases. The V and J ends lost 0 bases and 3 bases respectively, with 6 bases between them. The germline gives CDR1 LNHNV, CDR2 YYDKDF (reference sequence). The CDR3 is 13 residues long. The CDR3 loop reads CATSRETDYEQYF. The CDR3, as DNA: TGTGCCACCAGCAGAGAGACAGACTACGAGCAGTACTTC.

The rearrangement joins TRBV5-1 to TRBJ2-7; D remains unclear. Germline loops: CDR1 SGHRS, CDR2 YFSETQ. The CDR3 spans 13 residues. The V and J ends lost 2 bases and 5 bases respectively, with 11 bases between them. The CDR3 coding sequence is TGCGCCAGCAGCTTACAACCTTTTAACGAGCAGTACTTC. This gives the protein CASSLQPFNEQYF.

This clone has only one observation. The chain employs TRBV5-1 and TRBJ2-3, with a weak D call TRBD2 (5 bases). The CDR3 is made up of 16 amino acids. Germline CDR1 and CDR2: SGHRS and YFSETQ. Trimming stripped 4 bases from V and 1 base from J, with 16 bases between. CDR3 nucleotides: TGCGCCAGCAGCACCCGGGCATTCGGGGGCACAGATACGCAGTATTTT. Amino acids: CASSTRAFGGTDTQYF.